The entry below gives a single T cell receptor (beta chain) sequence along with its context. The data are from a study of blood T cell repertoires in COVID-19. Across the whole study: The United States, Italy and Spain were the sources of the acute and convalescent COVID-19 samples. T cells, B-cell-depleted T cells, or PBMCs provided the cDNA or gDNA that served as material.

V lost 1 base and J lost 7; bases outside the gene matches: 7. This CDR3 comprises 15 residues. Per the germline V gene, CDR1 is SGHRS and CDR2 is YFSETQ. Clones were sequenced by immunoSEQ multiplex PCR, and TCRdb holds only the in-frame ones, with some missing. The data contain approximately 180,000 clones, approximately 85% of them seen just once; the ten biggest clones take up approximately 11%. The origin of this receptor is a human donor with active or convalescent COVID-19. The donor label of this sample is uncertain. This chain connects TRBV5-1 to TRBJ2-1; 8 positions agree with TRBD2. Sequenced input: peripheral blood. The CDR3 DNA sequence: TGCGCCAGCAGCTTGACCGGGGGGGCCGTGAATGAGCAGTTCTTC. Its protein product is CASSLTGGAVNEQFF.